Detailed here is one T cell receptor (beta chain). While infection was still active, Seattle patients were enrolled and then followed longitudinally. The data stem from a study of blood T cell repertoires in COVID-19. Study at large: The United States, Italy and Spain provided the acute and convalescent COVID-19 samples. Sources were T cells, B-cell-depleted T cells, or PBMCs; the material itself was cDNA or gDNA.

The repertoire was sequenced with immunoSEQ multiplex PCR; TCRdb's copy has only in-frame clones and lacks some. This sample has around 280,000 clones, with about nine tenths found just once. V was trimmed by 5 bases and J by 5 bases, leaving 10 bases between them. The CDR3 sequence is 12 residues long. Germline values: CDR1 MDHEN, CDR2 SYDVKM. This receptor was identified in a woman aged 25-40 years with COVID-19, enrolled during active disease. The sample taken for sequencing was peripheral blood. V gene TRBV28 combines with J gene TRBJ2-7; D possibly corresponds to TRBD1 (5 bases). In nucleotides, the CDR3 is TGTGCCAGCAGTCTCGGACACAACGAGCAGTACTTC. The encoded protein is CASSLGHNEQYF.